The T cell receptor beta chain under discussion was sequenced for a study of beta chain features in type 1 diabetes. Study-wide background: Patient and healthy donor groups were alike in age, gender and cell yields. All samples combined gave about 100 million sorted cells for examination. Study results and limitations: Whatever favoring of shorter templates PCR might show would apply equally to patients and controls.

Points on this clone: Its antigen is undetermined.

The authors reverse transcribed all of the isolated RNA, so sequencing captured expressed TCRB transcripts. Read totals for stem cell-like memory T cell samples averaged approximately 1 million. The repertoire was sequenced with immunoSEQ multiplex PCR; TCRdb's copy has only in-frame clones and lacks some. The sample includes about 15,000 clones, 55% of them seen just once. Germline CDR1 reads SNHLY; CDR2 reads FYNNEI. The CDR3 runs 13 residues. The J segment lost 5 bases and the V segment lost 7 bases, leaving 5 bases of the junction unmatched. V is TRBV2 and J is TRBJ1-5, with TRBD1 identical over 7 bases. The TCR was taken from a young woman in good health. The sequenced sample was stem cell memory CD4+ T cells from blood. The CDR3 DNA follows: TGTGCCAGCAATGCAGGGGGGTATCAGCCCCAGCATTTT. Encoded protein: CASNAGGYQPQHF.